The 9 T cell receptor beta chains below were found in one sample sequenced in a study of CD8 T cells in ankylosing spondylitis (dated 2017 in TCRdb). Library generation was performed with 5' RACE. The data were produced on an Illumina HiSeq 2500. TCRdb ran its own pipeline on the public reads, namely fastp trimming at Q25 and MiXCR clone calling, and kept in-frame beta chains. CDR3 protein duplicates are merged, each entry listing the most common genes and DNA. The sample profile shows approximately 150,000 distinct CDR3 sequences; under 45% of them were found once. The ten largest clones capture roughly 15% of the sample. Sequenced input: synovial fluid, either unsorted or a sorted T cell fraction (not recorded which). Receptors were obtained from a male donor with ankylosing spondylitis.

The chain uses TRBV3-1 and TRBJ2-1; tentative D call: TRBD2 (6 bases). This CDR3 contains 15 residues. V lost 3 bases to trimming and J lost 3 bases, with 12 bases between them. CDR1 and CDR2 (germline): LGHDT, YNNKEL (reference sequence). CDR3 DNA: TGTGCCAGCAGCCAGCCTGGGACTTACTACAATGAGCAGTTCTTC. Its protein product is CASSQPGTYYNEQFF.

This clonotype showed up many times. This chain links TRBV12-3 or TRBV12-4 with TRBJ1-4, with D possibly TRBD1 on 6 matching bases. The V gene lost 2 bases and the J gene lost 3 bases, with 13 bases spanning the gap. The CDR3 covers 16 residues. This CDR3 is CASSLSWGPPNEKLFF. In DNA form, the CDR3 reads TGTGCCAGCAGTTTATCTTGGGGGCCGCCTAATGAAAAACTGTTTTTT.

This clonotype was counted ten times or more. The chain employs TRBV10-3 and TRBJ2-1; 9 bases align to TRBD1. J was trimmed by 4 bases and V by 3 bases; bases with no gene match: 4. This CDR3 contains 15 residues. Germline V CDR1 and CDR2: ENHRY, SYGVKD. CDR3: CAISEGQGIYNEQFF. The CDR3 DNA reads TGTGCCATCAGTGAAGGACAGGGGATATACAATGAGCAGTTCTTC.

The V gene is TRBV12-3 or TRBV12-4, the J gene TRBJ2-7; D is possibly TRBD2 (6 bases). The germline V and J ends were trimmed by 5 bases and 0 bases, with 8 bases remaining between them. The CDR3 spans 13 residues. This chain's CDR3 is CASSAGSSYEQYF. The CDR3 region has the DNA TGTGCCAGCAGTGCGGGAAGCTCCTACGAGCAGTACTTC.

The chain recombines TRBV14 with TRBJ2-7; 8 bases line up with TRBD2. V was clipped by 0 bases and J by 2 bases; unmatched bases: 3. Per germline, CDR1 SGHDN and CDR2 FVKESK. The CDR3 length is 15 residues. The CDR3 DNA sequence: TGTGCCAGCAGCCAAGAAGCGGGGGCCGCCTACGAGCAGTACTTC. Protein: CASSQEAGAAYEQYF.

The genes are TRBV4-1 and TRBJ2-1; D perhaps matches TRBD2 (5 bases). The CDR3 is 17 amino acids. Trimming took 3 bases from V and 5 from J, leaving 20 bases between them. Per the germline V gene, CDR1 is MGHRA and CDR2 is YSYEKL. The CDR3 DNA is TGCGCCAGCAGCCACCTCTTTGGCCGGGGTTGGGACAATGAGCAGTTCTTC. Translated, it gives CASSHLFGRGWDNEQFF.

This clonotype was observed a few times. This chain joins TRBV20-1 and TRBJ2-7, with 14 bases fitting TRBD2. V was clipped by 6 bases and J by 6 bases; unmatched bases: 13. The germline V gene has CDR1 DFQATT and CDR2 SNEGSKA (reference sequence). CDR3 length equals 16 residues. The CDR3 sequence: CSAEVMTSGRVPEQYF. CDR3 DNA: TGCAGTGCAGAGGTTATGACTAGCGGGAGGGTACCCGAGCAGTACTTC.

The rearrangement links TRBV6-5 to TRBJ1-2; TRBD1 might be the D (6 bases). This CDR3 has 14 amino acids. Trimming took 1 base from V and 7 from J, leaving 13 bases between them. Germline CDR1 is MNHEY and CDR2 is SVGAGI. CDR3 in DNA: TGTGCCAGCAGTTACTGGGGGGCGGGTGGTGGCTACACCTTC. Translated, it gives CASSYWGAGGGYTF.

This clonotype was picked up many times. The chain is built from TRBV4-3 and TRBJ2-1; 9 bases agree with TRBD1. Germline CDR1 is LGHNA and CDR2 is YSLEER. This CDR3 contains 17 residues. The trim removed 0 bases at V and 9 bases at J, leaving 12 bases unmatched. CDR3 coding DNA: TGCGCCAGCAGCCAAGATACAGGGGGCAGCCCGGGCAGTGAGCAGTTCTTC. Protein sequence: CASSQDTGGSPGSEQFF.